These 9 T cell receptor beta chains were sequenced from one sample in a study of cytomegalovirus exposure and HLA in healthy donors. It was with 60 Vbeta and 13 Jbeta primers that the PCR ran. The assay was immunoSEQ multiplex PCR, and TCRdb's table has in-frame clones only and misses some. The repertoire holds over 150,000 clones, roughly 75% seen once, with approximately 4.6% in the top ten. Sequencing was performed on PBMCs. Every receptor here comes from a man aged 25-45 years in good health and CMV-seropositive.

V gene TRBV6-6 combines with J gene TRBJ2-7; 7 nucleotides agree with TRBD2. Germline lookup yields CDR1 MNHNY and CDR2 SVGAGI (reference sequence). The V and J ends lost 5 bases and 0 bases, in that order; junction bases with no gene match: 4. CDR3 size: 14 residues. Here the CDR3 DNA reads TGTGCCAGCAGTCCCGGCGGGGGCTCCTACGAGCAGTACTTC. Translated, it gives CASSPGGGSYEQYF.

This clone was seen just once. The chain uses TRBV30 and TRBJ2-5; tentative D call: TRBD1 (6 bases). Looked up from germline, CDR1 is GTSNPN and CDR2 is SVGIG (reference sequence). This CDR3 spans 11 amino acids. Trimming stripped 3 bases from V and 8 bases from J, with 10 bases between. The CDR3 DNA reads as TGTGCCTGGAGCCAGGGGTCAACCCAGTACTTC. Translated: CAWSQGSTQYF.

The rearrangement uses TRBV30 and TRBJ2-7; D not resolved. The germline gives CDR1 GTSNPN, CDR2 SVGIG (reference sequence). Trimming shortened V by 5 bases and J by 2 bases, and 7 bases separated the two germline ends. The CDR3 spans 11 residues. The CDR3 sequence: CAWSGTYEQYF. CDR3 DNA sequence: TGTGCCTGGTCAGGAACCTACGAGCAGTACTTC.

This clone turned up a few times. For the CDR3, the DNA is TGTGCCAGCAGCGTAGGCGGGACAGGGGGCTACGAGCAGTACTTC. This encodes CASSVGGTGGYEQYF. The rearrangement links TRBV9 to TRBJ2-7, with TRBD1 matching over 11 bases. Germline-derived CDR1 and CDR2 are SGDLS and YYNGEE. The CDR3 covers 15 residues. V shed 0 bases and J 3 bases; nucleotides not matched to a gene: 2.

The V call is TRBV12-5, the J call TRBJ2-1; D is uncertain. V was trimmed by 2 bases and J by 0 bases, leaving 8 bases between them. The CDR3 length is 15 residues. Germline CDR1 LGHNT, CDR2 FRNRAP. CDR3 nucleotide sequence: TGTGCTAGTGGTTTGTCCGTAGACTCCTACAATGAGCAGTTCTTC. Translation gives CASGLSVDSYNEQFF.

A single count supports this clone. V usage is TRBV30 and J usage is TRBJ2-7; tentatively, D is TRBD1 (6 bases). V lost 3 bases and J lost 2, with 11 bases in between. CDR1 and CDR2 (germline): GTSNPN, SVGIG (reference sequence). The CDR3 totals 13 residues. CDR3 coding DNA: TGTGCCTGGAGGAAGGCAGGGGCCTACGAGCAGTACTTC. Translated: CAWRKAGAYEQYF.

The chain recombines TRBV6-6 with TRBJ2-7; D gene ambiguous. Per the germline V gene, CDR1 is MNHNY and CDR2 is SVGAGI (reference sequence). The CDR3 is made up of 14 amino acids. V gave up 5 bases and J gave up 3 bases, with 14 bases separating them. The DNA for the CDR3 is TGTGCCAGCAGTCTCACGCCGGGTGGCTACGAGCAGTACTTC. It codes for CASSLTPGGYEQYF.

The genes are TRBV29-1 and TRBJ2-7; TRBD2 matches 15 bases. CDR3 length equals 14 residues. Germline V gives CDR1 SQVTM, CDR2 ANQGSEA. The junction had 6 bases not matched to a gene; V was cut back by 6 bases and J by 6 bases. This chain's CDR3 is CSVARGLAGGEQYF. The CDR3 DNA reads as TGCAGCGTAGCCCGGGGACTAGCGGGAGGCGAGCAGTACTTC.

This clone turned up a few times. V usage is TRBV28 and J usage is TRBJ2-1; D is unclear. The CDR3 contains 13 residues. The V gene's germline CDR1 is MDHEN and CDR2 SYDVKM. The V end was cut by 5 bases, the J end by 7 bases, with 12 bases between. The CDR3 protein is CASSLMGRNEQFF. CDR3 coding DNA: TGTGCCAGCAGTCTTATGGGCCGTAATGAGCAGTTCTTC.